This T cell receptor (beta chain) derives from a study of blood T cell repertoires in COVID-19. In the study overall: Samples came from the United States, Italy and Spain, spanning acute and convalescent COVID-19.

Germline V gives CDR1 SGHTA, CDR2 FQGNSA. V lost 5 bases, J lost 2 bases, and 4 bases stayed unmatched. This CDR3 comprises 15 residues. The authors' processing: Amplification with reference gene primers provided the estimates of nucleated cell counts. Only in-frame clones appear in the TCRdb table, and some are missing; sequencing was by immunoSEQ multiplex PCR. V and J calls and clone size follow that table, whereas D and trimming were derived from the DNA. The sample has 30,000 or so clones, about four fifths seen once; the top ten hold 3% to 4%. This TCR was sampled from a man between 45 and 60 years old with acute or convalescent COVID-19. The rearrangement joins TRBV7-2 to TRBJ1-3; 9 bases match TRBD1. The sequencing sample was made of peripheral blood. CDR3 in DNA: TGTGCCAGCAGCCTCAGGACAGGGGCTGGAAACACCATATATTTT. Its protein product is CASSLRTGAGNTIYF.